In its sample, the clone carrying this TCR beta chain was seen once. The antigen is not known. This record comes from a study of shared clonotypes between healthy human individuals. Study-level background: Those who served as donors were a couple of women and three men between the ages of 18 and 49.

The repertoire was sequenced with immunoSEQ multiplex PCR; TCRdb's copy has only in-frame clones and lacks some. Of 450,000 to 700,000 clones detected, nearly 97% appear once; the ten largest clones hold over 0.09%. Overall study results and limits: How much donors shared clonotypes was expected to be affected by sequencing depth. Non-shared clonotypes had lower generation probabilities than those shared by all four donors.

The naive CD8 fraction comprised CD45RO-negative cells positively selected for CCR7 and excluded terminally differentiated effector memory CD45RA+ cells. The donors, all of them Caucasian adults, lived in Nashville, Tennessee. The CDR3 has 16 residues. Trimming cost V 5 bases and J 0 bases; bases outside gene matches: 2. Germline V lookup: CDR1 SGHAT, CDR2 FQNNGV. The origin of this receptor is a woman in her twenties or thirties in good health. The rearrangement links TRBV11-2 to TRBJ2-1, with 12 bases matching TRBD2. The sequenced sample was naive CD8+ T cells sorted from blood. The CDR3, as DNA: TGTGCCAGCAGCACTAGCGGGAGGAGCTCCTACAATGAGCAGTTCTTC. This encodes CASSTSGRSSYNEQFF.